The T cell receptor beta chain described here comes from a study of CD8 T cells in Susac syndrome. This CDR3 has 13 amino acids. Trimming pared 5 bases from V and 3 bases from J, leaving 11 bases between. Random hexamers primed reverse transcription of about 0.45 to 1 ug RNA. MiXCR, run by TCRdb on the immunoSEQ multiplex PCR reads, gives a single entry per CDR3 protein. This table holds 200,000 to 250,000 distinct CDR3 sequences, roughly 96% found once. This clonotype was recorded once. The sample taken for sequencing was CD4+ T cells from PBMCs. The chain combines TRBV12-3 or TRBV12-4 with TRBJ2-7; D is unclear. This TCR was recovered from a human donor with multiple sclerosis. The chain's CDR3 is CASSPDFDYEQYF. Here the CDR3 DNA reads TGTGCCAGCAGTCCTGACTTCGACTACGAGCAGTACTTC.